These 5 T cell receptor beta chains originate from one sample sequenced in a study of T cells after yellow fever vaccination (dated by TCRdb to the late 2010s). Sample treatment or condition, as interpreted from the label and publication: live attenuated yellow fever vaccine strain. The library was generated by 5' RACE. For sequencing, an Illumina HiSeq 2500 was employed. Using fastp at Q25 and MiXCR, TCRdb reprocessed the public reads and kept productive beta chains. For every CDR3 protein sequence, its rows merge into one entry that carries the most common genes and DNA. A total of roughly 300,000 distinct CDR3 sequences appear in this sample, approximately 8% of them only once. Roughly 15% of the sample lies in the top ten. The sequences come from PBMCs, collected about 41 days after the first yellow fever vaccination. Source of these receptors: a man between 18 and 29 years old who received the YFV17D yellow fever vaccine.

This chain connects TRBV6-1 to TRBJ1-6; D gene uncertain. CDR1 and CDR2 from the germline V gene are MNHNS and SASEGT. Trimming took off 6 bases at V and 0 bases at J, with 12 bases between the two ends. The CDR3 is made up of 16 amino acids. CDR3 sequence reads: CASSHGQSSYNSPLHF. The DNA for the CDR3 is TGTGCCAGCAGCCATGGGCAGAGCTCCTATAATTCACCCCTCCACTTT.

The rearrangement uses TRBV20-1 and TRBJ2-1, with D possibly TRBD2 on 6 matching bases. The CDR3 has 14 amino acids. V was clipped by 6 bases and J by 4 bases, with 16 bases between them. Germline V lookup: CDR1 DFQATT, CDR2 SNEGSKA (reference sequence). CDR3 in DNA: TGCAGTGCCCTGGTGGGGACTGAATACAATGAGCAGTTCTTC. It specifies CSALVGTEYNEQFF.

This clonotype was counted only a few times. This chain links TRBV19 with TRBJ2-3; tentatively, D is TRBD1 (6 bases). The germline gives CDR1 LNHDA, CDR2 SQIVND (reference sequence). CDR3 length: 16 amino acids. The V and J ends lost 5 bases and 4 bases respectively, with 19 bases between them. This CDR3 is CASSPRRGGFSDTQYF. Here the CDR3 DNA reads TGTGCCAGTAGTCCCCGACGAGGGGGTTTCTCAGATACGCAGTATTTT.

This clonotype showed up just a few times. The J gene is TRBJ2-5, the V gene TRBV27; TRBD2 is a possible D gene (7 bases). V dropped 1 base and J dropped 5 bases, with 14 bases sitting between them. In germline, CDR1 is MNHEY, CDR2 SMNVEV (reference sequence). The CDR3 is made up of 15 amino acids. The CDR3 region is CASSLWGGEWETQYF. In nucleotides, the CDR3 is TGTGCCAGCAGTTTATGGGGGGGCGAATGGGAGACCCAGTACTTC.

This clonotype has a handful of counts. This chain joins TRBV13 and TRBJ1-1; tentative D call: TRBD1 (6 bases). V gave up 5 bases and J gave up 11 bases, with 21 bases separating them. The CDR3 has 14 residues. In germline, CDR1 is PRHDT, CDR2 FYEKMQ (reference sequence). The CDR3 region is CASSQGGQGIVAFF. Here the CDR3 DNA reads TGTGCCAGCAGCCAAGGGGGGCAGGGCATTGTGGCTTTCTTT.